This passage covers 16 T cell receptor beta chains from one sample sequenced in a study. TCRdb fed the 5' RACE reads into MiXCR, producing one record per CDR3 protein. The sample comprises over 6,500 distinct CDR3 sequences, about three quarters of which are singletons, and roughly 4.5% rests with the top ten. Cells sorted as Tregs were CD4+, CD25+ and CD127-/low. The sequenced sample consisted of tumor-infiltrating Tregs sorted from the breast tumor. These TCRs come from a female donor with breast cancer.

J is TRBJ1-5 and V is TRBV15, with D unresolved. Per germline, CDR1 LNHNV and CDR2 YYDKDF (reference sequence). CDR3 size: 14 residues. Trimming shortened V by 1 base and J by 4 bases, and 8 bases separated the two germline ends. The DNA for the CDR3 is TGTGCCACCAGCAGAGCGGCAGGTAATCAGCCCCAGCATTTT. Translating gives CATSRAAGNQPQHF.

The gene calls are TRBV29-1 and TRBJ1-2; no clear D. Trimming cost V 3 bases and J 4 bases, with 9 bases left between them. Germline CDR1 is SQVTM and CDR2 is ANQGSEA. The CDR3 sequence is 12 residues long. The CDR3, as DNA: TGCAGCGTTGAGACGATCTTCTATGGCTACACCTTC. The encoded protein is CSVETIFYGYTF.

This clonotype was detected once. The rearrangement joins TRBV4-1 to TRBJ2-7; tentatively, D is TRBD1 or TRBD2 (5 bases each). Looked up from germline, CDR1 is MGHRA and CDR2 is YSYEKL. The V gene lost 2 bases and the J gene lost 0 bases, with 11 bases spanning the gap. This CDR3 is 15 amino acids long. CDR3 DNA: TGCGCCAGCAGCCAAAGGGACGGCCGCTCCTACGAGCAGTACTTC. This gives the protein CASSQRDGRSYEQYF.

Only a few counts were recorded for this clonotype. The rearrangement links TRBV7-8 to TRBJ1-4; D is possibly TRBD1 (6 bases). Looked up from germline, CDR1 is SGHVS and CDR2 is FQNEAQ. This CDR3 is built from 17 residues. Trimming removed 0 bases at V and 3 bases at J, with 14 bases between. CDR3 in amino acids: CASSLAGYREANEKLFF. The CDR3 DNA reads TGTGCCAGCAGCTTAGCGGGTTACAGGGAAGCTAATGAAAAACTGTTTTTT.

The V and J genes are TRBV10-2 and TRBJ2-1, with 16 bases matching TRBD2. CDR1 WSHSY and CDR2 SAAADI come from the germline V gene. This CDR3 has 16 amino acids. V trimming: 2 bases; J trimming: 9 bases; junction bases outside the gene matches: 4. The CDR3 nucleotides read TGCGCCAGCAGTGAGCCGGGACTAGCGGGAGGGTTTGAGCAGTTCTTC. Protein: CASSEPGLAGGFEQFF.

The chain links TRBV4-1 to TRBJ1-1, with a possible D match to TRBD1 (5 bases). Deletions cut 2 bases from V and 8 bases from J, with 15 bases between. This CDR3 contains 14 residues. Germline CDR1 MGHRA, CDR2 YSYEKL. Here the CDR3 DNA reads TGCGCCAGCAGCCAACCAGTCCTTCGACAGGAAGCTTTCTTT. This codes for CASSQPVLRQEAFF.

The chain recombines TRBV7-3 with TRBJ2-1; D may be TRBD1 (6 bases). V was trimmed by 5 bases and J by 6 bases, leaving 8 bases between them. This CDR3 has 12 amino acids. Germline-derived CDR1 and CDR2 are SGHTA and FQGTGA. The DNA for the CDR3 is TGTGCCAGCAGCCAACAGGGCAATGAGCAGTTCTTC. It translates to CASSQQGNEQFF.

The genes are TRBV5-1 and TRBJ2-7, with 9 bases that match TRBD1. V lost 4 bases and J lost 4; bases outside the gene matches: 9. Per germline, CDR1 SGHRS and CDR2 YFSETQ. This CDR3 comprises 15 residues. The CDR3 DNA is TGCGCCAGCAGCCCACTGAGACAGGGGGTTTACGAGCAGTACTTC. Its translation is CASSPLRQGVYEQYF.

This chain links TRBV29-1 with TRBJ2-1; D uncertain. Between the trimmed V and J ends, which lost 4 bases and 5 bases, there was a span of 12 bases. The CDR3 loop spans 13 amino acids. Germline loops: CDR1 SQVTM, CDR2 ANQGSEA. The CDR3 DNA is TGCAGCGTTGGACGTAGGCTCGACAATGAGCAGTTCTTC. Protein product: CSVGRRLDNEQFF.

The gene calls are TRBV29-1 and TRBJ2-4; D not resolved. The germline CDR1 and CDR2 sequences are SQVTM and ANQGSEA. Trimming stripped 5 bases from V and 1 base from J, with 15 bases between. This CDR3 region has 15 residues. CDR3 sequence reads: CSVRTALDAKNIQYF. The CDR3 DNA sequence: TGCAGCGTTCGTACAGCCTTGGATGCCAAAAACATTCAGTACTTC. The complete variable domain, with remaining parts taken from reference TRBV29-1 and TRBJ2-4, reads SAVISQKPSRDICQRGTSLTIQCQVDSQVTMMFWYRQQPGQSLTLIATANQGSEATYESGFVIDKFPISRPNLTFSTLTVSNMSPEDSSIYLCSVRTALDAKNIQYFGAGTRLSVL.

V gene TRBV20-1 combines with J gene TRBJ2-7, with TRBD2 matching over 13 bases. After removal of 6 bases from V and 3 bases from J, the junction contained 20 bases not matched to a gene. The CDR3 runs to 19 residues. Per germline, CDR1 DFQATT and CDR2 SNEGSKA (reference sequence). The CDR3 region has the DNA TGCAGTGCGCTAAAACCGGGACTAGCGGGAAAGCACCTCAACTACGAGCAGTACTTC. Protein product: CSALKPGLAGKHLNYEQYF.

The chain carries TRBV5-1 and TRBJ2-1; TRBD2 might be the D (5 bases). Germline V CDR1 and CDR2: SGHRS, YFSETQ. CDR3 length equals 16 residues. V shed 0 bases and J shed 5 bases, with 15 bases lying between them. The CDR3 region has the DNA TGCGCCAGCAGCTTGGGGGCACTAGTCGGTGACAATGAGCAGTTCTTC. Its protein is CASSLGALVGDNEQFF.

The chain is built from TRBV20-1 and TRBJ1-5, with 10 positions matching TRBD1. The CDR3 length is 12 residues. CDR1 is DFQATT and CDR2 is SNEGSKA in the germline V gene (reference sequence). The chain's CDR3 is CSTGQGSQPQHF. In nucleotides, the CDR3 is TGCAGCACGGGACAGGGGAGTCAGCCCCAGCATTTT.

The chain uses TRBV7-6 and TRBJ1-2; D not certain. Trimming removed 1 base from V and 4 bases from J, with 7 bases in between. CDR3 length: 13 residues. CDR1 and CDR2 from the germline V gene are SGHVS and FNYEAQ. CDR3 in amino acids: CASSLDSPYGYTF. The CDR3 nucleotides read TGTGCCAGCAGCTTAGACAGCCCCTATGGCTACACCTTC.

The V gene is TRBV20-1, the J gene TRBJ2-6; D is possibly TRBD1 (6 bases). Germline V gene sequence: CDR1 DFQATT, CDR2 SNEGSKA (reference sequence). The CDR3 loop spans 17 amino acids. The V end was cut by 0 bases, the J end by 2 bases, with 14 bases between. CDR3 loop: CSARDFSGVAGANVLTF. The CDR3 nucleotides read TGCAGTGCTAGAGATTTTTCAGGGGTGGCTGGGGCCAACGTCCTGACTTTC.

This sequence joins TRBV20-1 and TRBJ1-4; 7 bases align to TRBD1. In germline, CDR1 is DFQATT, CDR2 SNEGSKA (reference sequence). Trimming took 6 bases from V and 4 from J; bases not matched to a gene: 11. The CDR3 has 15 amino acids. The CDR3 nucleotides are TGCAGTGCCAGCGCCCGGACAGGAATTAATGAAAAACTGTTTTTT. Translating gives CSASARTGINEKLFF.